The rows below give T cell receptor beta chains drawn from one sample of a study of blood T cell repertoires in COVID-19. The method was immunoSEQ multiplex PCR; TCRdb's version includes in-frame clones alone and lacks a portion of them. The data hold nearly 250,000 clones, with 86% observed a single time. The sample consisted of PBMCs or T cells enriched from blood (not recorded which). These receptors came from a woman aged 50 to 60 who had recovered from COVID-19. CDR3s include the opening cysteine and the closing phenylalanine or tryptophan. The D gene is left open where the match is weak. Expanded clones get a size class; other rows say once, few or many, or leave the size out.

V	D	length	size	J	CDR3	DNA
TRBV24-1	TRBD2	16	.	TRBJ2-1	CATSDPGTSGYNEQFF	TGTGCCACCAGTGACCCCGGGACTAGCGGTTACAATGAGCAGTTCTTC
TRBV5-6	.	18	.	TRBJ1-2	CASSFDGRGRTTVYGYTF	TGTGCCAGCAGCTTCGACGGGAGAGGCAGGACGACCGTCTATGGCTACACCTTC
TRBV15	.	16	.	TRBJ1-5	CATSRVGGGYNQPQHF	TGTGCCACCAGCAGGGTAGGGGGGGGGTACAATCAGCCCCAGCATTTT
TRBV9	.	13	once	TRBJ1-2	CASSAYGGYGYTF	TGTGCCAGCAGCGCATACGGGGGTTATGGCTACACCTTC
TRBV28	.	12	once	TRBJ2-3	CASRGGFGTQYF	TGTGCCAGCAGGGGGGGATTTGGGACGCAGTATTTT
TRBV7-2	TRBD1	12	.	TRBJ1-2	CAHRQGNYGYTF	TGTGCTCACCGACAGGGTAACTATGGCTACACCTTC
TRBV2	TRBD1	16	.	TRBJ1-5	CASTWDRLNSNQPQHF	TGTGCCAGCACCTGGGACAGGCTCAATAGCAATCAGCCCCAGCATTTT
TRBV2	.	15	few	TRBJ1-5	CASSESEYSNQPQHF	TGTGCCAGCAGTGAGTCGGAGTATAGCAATCAGCCCCAGCATTTT
TRBV28	.	13	.	TRBJ2-5	CASSLVQSETQYF	TGTGCCAGCAGTTTGGTCCAGTCAGAGACCCAGTACTTC
TRBV3-1/TRBV3-2	.	12	once	TRBJ1-2	CASSQAVDGYTF	TGTGCCAGCAGCCAAGCGGTTGATGGCTACACCTTC
TRBV5-4	TRBD1	16	.	TRBJ2-6	CASSGMTGSGANVLTF	TGTGCCAGCAGCGGCATGACAGGGTCTGGGGCCAACGTCCTGACTTTC
TRBV6-5	TRBD1	14	once	TRBJ1-2	CASSRTGGAYGYTF	TGTGCCAGCAGTCGTACAGGGGGTGCCTATGGCTACACCTTC
TRBV2	TRBD2	12	.	TRBJ2-3	CASSRLAGAQYF	TGTGCCAGCAGTAGACTAGCGGGAGCGCAGTATTTT
TRBV28	.	16	.	TRBJ1-1	CASSQLPGRENTEAFF	TGTGCCAGCAGCCAACTCCCCGGACGGGAGAACACTGAAGCTTTCTTT
TRBV4-1	.	13	.	TRBJ2-5	CASSPAGKETQYF	TGCGCCAGCAGCCCCGCGGGGAAGGAGACCCAGTACTTC
TRBV2	.	15	.	TRBJ1-1	CASRVRGTGNTEAFF	TGTGCCAGCAGGGTCAGAGGAACGGGGAACACTGAAGCTTTCTTT
TRBV5-1	.	15	.	TRBJ2-5	CASSLAVASGASQYF	TGCGCCAGCAGCTTGGCCGTAGCGTCGGGTGCGTCCCAGTACTTC
TRBV11-3	TRBD1	14	.	TRBJ1-1	CASSLSGGGTEAFF	TGTGCCAGCAGCTTATCAGGGGGAGGCACTGAAGCTTTCTTT
TRBV9	TRBD2	17	.	TRBJ2-3	CASSVGLAGVSTDTQYF	TGTGCCAGCAGCGTAGGGCTAGCGGGGGTGAGCACAGATACGCAGTATTTT
TRBV4-3	.	16	.	TRBJ2-1	CASSQVGGPIHNEQFF	TGCGCCAGCAGCCAAGTGGGGGGGCCAATACACAATGAGCAGTTCTTC
TRBV10-3	.	13	.	TRBJ1-1	CAISHTENTEAFF	TGTGCCATCAGCCATACAGAAAACACTGAAGCTTTCTTT
TRBV4-1	TRBD1	15	.	TRBJ2-2	CASSSGQGFSGELFF	TGCGCCAGCAGCTCGGGACAGGGGTTCTCCGGGGAGCTGTTTTTT
TRBV7-2	.	13	.	TRBJ1-2	CASSLVDRDGYTF	TGTGCCAGCAGCTTAGTGGACAGAGATGGCTACACCTTC
TRBV19	TRBD2	16	.	TRBJ2-1	CASTPRRTSGGYEQFF	TGTGCCAGTACCCCCCGGAGGACTAGCGGGGGCTATGAGCAGTTCTTC
TRBV2	TRBD1	14	once	TRBJ2-1	CASSRQGIYNEQFF	TGTGCCAGCAGCCGACAGGGGATCTACAATGAGCAGTTCTTC
TRBV5-1	.	12	.	TRBJ1-1	CASSLLNTEAFF	TGCGCCAGCAGCCTACTGAACACTGAAGCTTTCTTT
TRBV27	.	13	.	TRBJ2-7	CASSLGPSLEQYF	TGTGCCAGCAGTTTAGGGCCGAGTCTCGAGCAGTACTTC
TRBV9	TRBD2	18	once	TRBJ2-1	CASSQGLAGGRTYNEQFF	TGTGCCAGCAGCCAAGGACTAGCGGGAGGCAGGACATACAATGAGCAGTTCTTC
TRBV7-9	TRBD1	15	.	TRBJ2-7	CASSSAGTGYSEQYF	TGTGCCAGCAGCTCGGCCGGGACAGGGTACAGCGAGCAGTACTTC
TRBV3-1/TRBV3-2	.	11	.	TRBJ2-7	CASSQLYEQYF	TGTGCCAGCAGCCAACTATACGAGCAGTACTTC
TRBV7-9	TRBD1	14	.	TRBJ1-3	CASRQQGWRNTIYF	TGTGCCAGCAGACAACAGGGGTGGCGAAACACCATATATTTT
TRBV11-2	TRBD1	16	.	TRBJ1-2	CASSFWPGTENYGYTF	TGTGCCAGCAGTTTTTGGCCGGGGACAGAGAACTATGGCTACACCTTC
TRBV4-3	.	14	few	TRBJ2-3	CASSPGLGEDTQYF	TGCGCCAGCAGTCCAGGGCTAGGGGAAGATACGCAGTATTTT
TRBV3-1/TRBV3-2	.	13	.	TRBJ2-1	CASTGDRNNEQFF	TGTGCCAGCACCGGAGACAGGAACAATGAGCAGTTCTTC
TRBV5-1	.	15	.	TRBJ1-3	CASSPAAGTGNTIYF	TGCGCCAGCAGCCCGGCGGCAGGGACAGGAAACACCATATATTTT
TRBV28	.	16	.	TRBJ1-4	CASSTSVGRTNEKLFF	TGTGCCAGCAGTACCTCAGTGGGCAGGACTAATGAAAAACTGTTTTTT
TRBV7-2	TRBD1	15	.	TRBJ1-1	CASSQQTGGNTEAFF	TGTGCCAGCAGCCAACAGACAGGGGGTAACACTGAAGCTTTCTTT
TRBV7-8	.	15	.	TRBJ1-5	CASSPTPAPDQPQHF	TGTGCCAGCAGCCCAACCCCCGCTCCAGATCAGCCCCAGCATTTT
TRBV7-9	.	12	.	TRBJ2-5	CASSFDGETQYF	TGTGCCAGCAGCTTCGACGGGGAGACCCAGTACTTC
TRBV5-6	.	14	.	TRBJ2-1	CASSLERGYNEQFF	TGTGCCAGCAGCTTGGAACGAGGCTACAATGAGCAGTTCTTC
TRBV28	.	16	.	TRBJ2-1	CASSLSLLGNHNEQFF	TGTGCCAGCAGTTTATCGCTTTTGGGCAACCACAATGAGCAGTTCTTC
TRBV11-1	TRBD1	16	.	TRBJ2-2	CASSPRTGSNTGELFF	TGTGCCAGCAGCCCCAGGACAGGGTCGAACACCGGGGAGCTGTTTTTT
TRBV9	.	15	.	TRBJ1-3	CASSVGEGAGNTIYF	TGTGCCAGCAGCGTAGGCGAGGGCGCTGGAAACACCATATATTTT
TRBV4-3	.	14	.	TRBJ2-1	CASSQSGTYNEQFF	TGCGCCAGCAGCCAGTCAGGGACCTACAATGAGCAGTTCTTC
TRBV4-1	TRBD1	13	.	TRBJ1-2	CASSKTGGSGYTF	TGCGCCAGCAGCAAGACAGGGGGGAGCGGCTACACCTTC
TRBV6-1	.	17	.	TRBJ1-5	CASSVPFGGAPIEPQHF	TGTGCCAGCAGTGTTCCCTTTGGGGGGGCCCCCATCGAGCCCCAGCATTTT
TRBV30	TRBD2	16	.	TRBJ2-1	CAWSTTSGRADNEQFF	TGTGCCTGGAGTACGACTAGCGGGAGGGCAGACAATGAGCAGTTCTTC
TRBV27	.	14	.	TRBJ1-6	CASSLPQFNSPLHF	TGTGCCAGCAGTTTGCCCCAGTTTAATTCACCCCTCCACTTT
TRBV19	.	11	.	TRBJ1-2	CASSVSYGYTF	TGTGCCAGTAGTGTGAGCTATGGCTACACCTTC
TRBV6-1	.	14	.	TRBJ1-5	CASSEAGLTQPQHF	TGTGCCAGCAGTGAAGCCGGGTTAACTCAGCCCCAGCATTTT
TRBV18	.	16	few	TRBJ1-5	CASSPPGRLGNQPQHF	TGTGCCAGCTCACCTCCAGGGAGGTTAGGCAATCAGCCCCAGCATTTT
TRBV19	.	17	.	TRBJ1-6	CASSMGGGSSYNSPLHF	TGTGCCAGTAGTATGGGGGGCGGGAGCTCCTATAATTCACCCCTCCACTTT
TRBV30	.	14	many	TRBJ1-1	CAWTKGLKNTEAFF	TGTGCCTGGACTAAAGGACTTAAGAACACTGAAGCTTTCTTT
TRBV4-1	.	15	.	TRBJ1-3	CASSQQGYSGNTIYF	TGCGCCAGCAGCCAACAGGGGTACTCTGGAAACACCATATATTTT
TRBV30	TRBD1	15	.	TRBJ2-4	CAWGGTGTAKNIQYF	TGTGCCTGGGGGGGGACAGGAACAGCCAAAAACATTCAGTACTTC
TRBV10-3	.	18	.	TRBJ1-1	CAISEGVELALVDTEAFF	TGTGCCATCAGTGAAGGCGTGGAGTTGGCGCTCGTGGACACTGAAGCTTTCTTT
TRBV7-9	.	13	.	TRBJ2-1	CASSLVLVNEQFF	TGTGCCAGCAGCTTAGTACTCGTTAATGAGCAGTTCTTC